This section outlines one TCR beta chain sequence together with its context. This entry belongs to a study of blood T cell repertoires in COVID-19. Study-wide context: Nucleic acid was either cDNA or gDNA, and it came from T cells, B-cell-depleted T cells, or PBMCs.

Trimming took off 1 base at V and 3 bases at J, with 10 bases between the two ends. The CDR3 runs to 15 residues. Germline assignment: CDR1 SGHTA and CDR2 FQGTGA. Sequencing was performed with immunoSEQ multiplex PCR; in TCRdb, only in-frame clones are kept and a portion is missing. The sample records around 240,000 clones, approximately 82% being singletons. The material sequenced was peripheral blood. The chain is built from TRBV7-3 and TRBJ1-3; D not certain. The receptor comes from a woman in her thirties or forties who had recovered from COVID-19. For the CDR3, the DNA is TGTGCCAGCAGCTTAATGGGTGGAGTTGGAAACACCATATATTTT. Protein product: CASSLMGGVGNTIYF.